Listed below are T cell receptor beta chains from one sample, sequenced in a study of T cells in Graves' hyperthyroidism and ophthalmopathy. TCRdb processed the multiplex PCR reads anew with MiXCR; each CDR3 protein has one entry. The table has about 680,000 distinct CDR3 sequences, under 45% seen once. Sequencing used blood. These receptors all come from a woman in her 40s with Graves' hyperthyroidism. CDR3s include the opening cysteine and the closing phenylalanine or tryptophan. The D gene is left open where the match is weak. Not all rows give a size; the values are once, few, many and, for expanded clones, a class.

j_call: TRBJ1-2; d_call: NA; clone_size: many; cdr3_length: 13; v_call: TRBV20-1; cdr3_nt: TGCAGTGCTAGAGAGTGGGGTAACTATGGCTACACCTTC; cdr3_aa: CSAREWGNYGYTF
j_call: TRBJ2-5; d_call: NA; clone_size: few; cdr3_length: 12; v_call: TRBV7-6; cdr3_nt: TGTGCCAGCAGCTTAGCGGGGAAGACCCAGTACTTC; cdr3_aa: CASSLAGKTQYF
j_call: TRBJ1-4; d_call: TRBD1; clone_size: NA; cdr3_length: 15; v_call: TRBV7-2; cdr3_nt: TGTGCCAGCAGCTTTTGGGACAGTTCCAATGAAAAACTGTTTTTT; cdr3_aa: CASSFWDSSNEKLFF
j_call: TRBJ1-4; d_call: TRBD1; clone_size: once; cdr3_length: 15; v_call: TRBV12-3/TRBV12-4; cdr3_nt: TGTGCCAGTCAGTATTCCGGGACAGGGGGCGTAGAACTGTTTTTT; cdr3_aa: CASQYSGTGGVELFF
j_call: TRBJ1-1; d_call: NA; clone_size: many; cdr3_length: 14; v_call: TRBV7-2; cdr3_nt: TGTGCCAGCAGCACCCCCACAGAGAACACTGAAGCTTTCTTT; cdr3_aa: CASSTPTENTEAFF
j_call: TRBJ1-1; d_call: NA; clone_size: NA; cdr3_length: 13; v_call: TRBV25-1; cdr3_nt: TGTGCTAGAGAACAGGGAGGCTTCACTGAAGCTTTCTTT; cdr3_aa: CAREQGGFTEAFF
j_call: TRBJ1-6; d_call: NA; clone_size: NA; cdr3_length: 13; v_call: TRBV7-2; cdr3_nt: TGTGCCGCGAGGGGGGTCCTGAATTCACCCCTCCACTTT; cdr3_aa: CAARGVLNSPLHF
j_call: TRBJ1-3; d_call: TRBD1; clone_size: many; cdr3_length: 15; v_call: TRBV29-1; cdr3_nt: TGCAGCGCCTATGATCCGGGACAGGGAATGAACACCATATATTTT; cdr3_aa: CSAYDPGQGMNTIYF
j_call: TRBJ1-1; d_call: NA; clone_size: NA; cdr3_length: 15; v_call: TRBV11-3; cdr3_nt: TGTGCCAGCAGCTTATCGGACAGCCTGAACACTGAAGCTTTCTTT; cdr3_aa: CASSLSDSLNTEAFF
j_call: TRBJ2-5; d_call: TRBD1; clone_size: few; cdr3_length: 16; v_call: TRBV7-9; cdr3_nt: TGTGCCAGCAGCCAAGTATCGGGACAGGGAGGAGAGACCCAGTACTTC; cdr3_aa: CASSQVSGQGGETQYF
j_call: TRBJ1-2; d_call: NA; clone_size: many; cdr3_length: 14; v_call: TRBV25-1; cdr3_nt: TGTGCCAGCAGTGAACAGGGGTTTAACTATGGCTACACCTTC; cdr3_aa: CASSEQGFNYGYTF
j_call: TRBJ1-3; d_call: TRBD1; clone_size: many; cdr3_length: 16; v_call: TRBV19; cdr3_nt: TGTGCCAGTAGTGCGCTACTGACAGGGACTGGAAACACCATATATTTT; cdr3_aa: CASSALLTGTGNTIYF
j_call: TRBJ2-6; d_call: NA; clone_size: many; cdr3_length: 15; v_call: TRBV5-6; cdr3_nt: TGTGCCAGCAGCTTCATGACAGCTGGGGCCAACGTCCTGACTTTC; cdr3_aa: CASSFMTAGANVLTF
j_call: TRBJ2-1; d_call: TRBD1; clone_size: NA; cdr3_length: 15; v_call: TRBV24-1; cdr3_nt: TGTGCCACCAGTGGGCGACAGGGGATCGACAATGAGCAGTTCTTC; cdr3_aa: CATSGRQGIDNEQFF
j_call: TRBJ1-4; d_call: NA; clone_size: few; cdr3_length: 13; v_call: TRBV20-1; cdr3_nt: TGCAGTGCCCGGCCCCCAACTAATGAAAAACTGTTTTTT; cdr3_aa: CSARPPTNEKLFF
j_call: TRBJ2-2; d_call: TRBD2; clone_size: NA; cdr3_length: 17; v_call: TRBV19; cdr3_nt: TGTGCCAGTAAGATGAAAACGGGGGGAGAGAACACCGGGGAGCTGTTTTTT; cdr3_aa: CASKMKTGGENTGELFF
j_call: TRBJ2-5; d_call: TRBD2; clone_size: NA; cdr3_length: 16; v_call: TRBV4-2; cdr3_nt: TGTGCCAGCAGCCAAGATCTGACGGGGGGGGTAGAGACCCAGTACTTC; cdr3_aa: CASSQDLTGGVETQYF